What follows are 23 T cell receptor beta chains derived from one specimen sequenced in a study of blood T cell repertoires in COVID-19. TCRdb's copy holds only in-frame clones and misses some; the assay was immunoSEQ multiplex PCR. This sample has 50,000 or so clones, with around 90% found just once. Material: peripheral blood. All receptors come from a middle-aged man with active COVID-19.

V usage is TRBV2 and J usage is TRBJ1-5, with D perhaps TRBD1 (5 bases). V lost 6 bases and J 3 bases, leaving 15 bases between the germline ends. The germline V gene encodes CDR1 SNHLY and CDR2 FYNNEI. CDR3 length equals 15 residues. In DNA form, the CDR3 reads TGTGCCAGCAGCCCCGAAACAGGCGACAATCAGCCCCAGCATTTT. It is translated as CASSPETGDNQPQHF. The whole variable domain, remainder taken from reference TRBV2 and TRBJ1-5, is EPEVTQTPSHQVTQMGQEVILRCVPISNHLYFYWYRQILGQKVEFLVSFYNNEISEKSEIFDDQFSVERPDGSNFTLKIRSTKLEDSAMYFCASSPETGDNQPQHFGDGTRLSIL.

In the case of this clone: An end of the junction differs from the germline gene, which may be a read error. V gene TRBV19 combines with J gene TRBJ2-1; D gene ambiguous. Germline V gene sequence: CDR1 LNHDA, CDR2 SQIVND (reference sequence). The CDR3 loop spans 11 amino acids. CDR3: CASSIYDEQFF. In DNA, the CDR3 is TGTGCCAGTAGTATCTACGATGAGCAGTTCTTC.

The gene calls are TRBV3-1 (or the pseudogene TRBV3-2) and TRBJ2-3, with D possibly being TRBD2 (5 bases). With 7 bases removed from V and 6 bases from J, the gap between germline ends came to 11 bases. CDR3 length: 12 residues. Germline V gene sequence: CDR1 LGHDT, CDR2 YNNKEL (reference sequence). The CDR3 coding sequence is TGTGCCAGCATTAACCGGAGGGATACGCAGTATTTT. Its protein is CASINRRDTQYF.

This chain links TRBV20-1 with TRBJ1-4, with 7 bases aligning to TRBD1. The CDR3 extends over 13 amino acids. Germline-derived CDR1 and CDR2 are DFQATT and SNEGSKA (reference sequence). With V trimmed by 3 bases and J by 7 bases, 5 bases remained unmatched. The CDR3 region has the DNA TGCAGTGCTAGTGGACAGGCCGGTGAAAAACTGTTTTTT. Its translation: CSASGQAGEKLFF.

In this sample, this clone turned up once. The CDR3 DNA reads TGTGCCAGCAGTGAGGGGGCAATAGAGGCAGATACGCAGTATTTT. Amino acid sequence: CASSEGAIEADTQYF. This sequence joins TRBV6-1 and TRBJ2-3; the D gene is possibly TRBD1 (6 bases). The CDR3 is made up of 15 amino acids. The V and J ends lost 3 bases and 4 bases respectively, with 14 bases between them. CDR1 MNHNS and CDR2 SASEGT come from the germline V gene.

V usage is TRBV29-1 and J usage is TRBJ1-4; weak D call: TRBD1 (6 bases). The CDR3 has 13 amino acids. V was cut by 4 bases and J by 2 bases, with 8 bases left in between. Germline loops: CDR1 SQVTM, CDR2 ANQGSEA. CDR3 amino acids: CSVVGATNEKLFF. The CDR3 DNA follows: TGCAGCGTTGTGGGGGCGACTAATGAAAAACTGTTTTTT.

This rearrangement joins TRBV12-3 or TRBV12-4 to TRBJ2-5; 7 bases are shared with TRBD1. The CDR3 covers 13 residues. V shed 6 bases and J 5 bases; nucleotides not matched to a gene: 6. The DNA of the CDR3 is TGTGCCAGCAGAAAGAACAGGGGTGAGACCCAGTACTTC. As protein: CASRKNRGETQYF.

The CDR3 loop reads CASSLALRGTYEQYF. CDR3 DNA: TGTGCCAGCAGCTTAGCGCTGCGGGGAACCTACGAGCAGTACTTC. V usage is TRBV7-2 and J usage is TRBJ2-7; a weak D match, TRBD2 (6 bases). Germline V gives CDR1 SGHTA, CDR2 FQGNSA. Trimming removed 0 bases at V and 2 bases at J, with 11 bases between. This CDR3 is 15 amino acids long.

The gene calls are TRBV13 and TRBJ1-6; TRBD1 matches 7 bases. J lost 4 bases, V lost 5 bases, and 8 bases had no gene match. Germline CDR1 reads PRHDT; CDR2 reads FYEKMQ (reference sequence). CDR3 length: 16 amino acids. In DNA form, the CDR3 reads TGTGCCAGCAGCCGTGACAGGGTTAAGTATAATTCACCCCTCCACTTT. It is translated as CASSRDRVKYNSPLHF.

The chain is built from TRBV6-5 and TRBJ1-6; a possible D gene is TRBD1 (6 bases). V lost 8 bases and J lost 9, with 14 bases in between. The CDR3 runs to 13 residues. CDR1 is MNHEY and CDR2 is SVGAGI in the germline V gene. CDR3 sequence reads: CASRLRDTSPLHF. In DNA form, the CDR3 reads TGTGCCAGCCGTCTCCGGGACACTTCACCCCTCCACTTT.

This clone was observed a few times. CDR3 in DNA: TGCAGTGCTAGGAAGACAGAGACACAGTATTTT. The encoded protein is CSARKTETQYF. The chain links TRBV20-1 to TRBJ2-3; D is perhaps TRBD1 (5 bases). The germline V gene has CDR1 DFQATT and CDR2 SNEGSKA (reference sequence). The CDR3 contains 11 residues. V was clipped by 3 bases and J by 12 bases, with 13 bases between them.

This chain connects TRBV6-2 or TRBV6-3 to TRBJ2-7; 8 nucleotides agree with TRBD1. CDR1 is MNHEY and CDR2 is SVGEGT in the germline V gene. V gave up 6 bases and J gave up 0 bases; unmatched junction bases: 13. This CDR3 contains 17 residues. As DNA, the CDR3 is TGTGCCAGCAGCAGCCCCGGACAGGGAAGGAGCTCCTACGAGCAGTACTTC. Amino acids: CASSSPGQGRSSYEQYF.

The chain links TRBV18 to TRBJ2-7; 7 nucleotides line up with TRBD1. The CDR3 length is 14 residues. Germline V gives CDR1 KGHSH, CDR2 LQKENI. V dropped 2 bases and J dropped 3; count of bases not matched to a gene: 4. CDR3 bases: TGTGCCAGCTCACCAAAAGGGGGCGGCTACGAGCAGTACTTC. Its protein is CASSPKGGGYEQYF.

This sequence joins TRBV7-8 and TRBJ2-5; 7 bases line up with TRBD1. This CDR3 region has 15 residues. CDR1 is SGHVS and CDR2 is FQNEAQ in the germline V gene. With 5 bases clipped from V and 2 bases from J, the junction kept 8 bases outside the gene matches. This CDR3 reads CASSDNPGQQETQYF. The CDR3, as DNA: TGTGCCAGCAGCGATAATCCGGGACAGCAAGAGACCCAGTACTTC. Together with reference TRBV7-8 and TRBJ2-5, the CDR3 gives the full variable domain: GAGVSQSPRYKVAKRGQDVALRCDPISGHVSLFWYQQALGQGPEFLTYFQNEAQLDKSGLPSDRFFAERPEGSVSTLKIQRTQQEDSAVYLCASSDNPGQQETQYFGPGTRLLVL.

The rearrangement links TRBV5-5 to TRBJ1-1; the match to TRBD1 covers 8 bases. Looked up from germline, CDR1 is SGHKS and CDR2 is YYEKEE (reference sequence). The trim removed 1 base at V and 2 bases at J, leaving 4 bases unmatched. The CDR3 is 15 residues long. CDR3 in DNA: TGTGCCAGCAGCTTGCTTCAGGGGGCCAACACTGAAGCTTTCTTT. It yields the protein CASSLLQGANTEAFF.

This rearrangement joins TRBV7-8 to TRBJ2-5; D gene unclear. CDR3 length equals 13 residues. The germline V gene has CDR1 SGHVS and CDR2 FQNEAQ. The germline V and J ends were trimmed by 5 bases and 5 bases, with 12 bases remaining between them. CDR3 region: CASSLRPRETQYF. The CDR3, as DNA: TGTGCCAGCAGCCTAAGGCCGAGGGAGACCCAGTACTTC.

This clone was recorded once. CDR3 DNA: TGTGCCAGCAGCCCAGGACTAGCGGGAGGGATCGGGGAGCTGTTTTTT. Amino acids: CASSPGLAGGIGELFF. The rearrangement uses TRBV5-4 and TRBJ2-2, with TRBD2 matching over 15 bases. Trimming took 4 bases from V and 7 from J; bases not matched to a gene: 5. The CDR3 has 16 amino acids. Germline CDR1 and CDR2: SGHNT and YYREEE (reference sequence).

The V call is TRBV5-4, the J call TRBJ1-1, with 7 bases that match TRBD1. CDR1 is SGHNT and CDR2 is YYREEE in the germline V gene (reference sequence). V shed 0 bases, J shed 5 bases, and the junction held 4 bases outside the gene matches. The CDR3 runs to 14 residues. The chain's CDR3 is CASSLAGQLTEAFF. The CDR3 bases are TGTGCCAGCAGCTTGGCGGGACAGTTAACTGAAGCTTTCTTT. The full variable domain, its missing parts supplied by reference TRBV5-4 and TRBJ1-1, is ETGVTQSPTHLIKTRGQQVTLRCSSQSGHNTVSWYQQALGQGPQFIFQYYREEENGRGNFPPRFSGLQFPNYSSELNVNALELDDSALYLCASSLAGQLTEAFFGQGTRLTVV.

On this clone: One junction end does not reproduce the germline sequence, and a read error may be involved. The V call is TRBV12-3 or TRBV12-4, the J call TRBJ2-5; D not certain. This CDR3 contains 13 residues. CDR3 in DNA: TGTGCCGGCAGTTTTGGCACCGAAGAGACCCAGTACTTC. Amino acids: CAGSFGTEETQYF.

This clone occurred a few times. The rearrangement joins TRBV27 to TRBJ2-1; TRBD2 aligns across 8 bases. The trim removed 6 bases at V and 4 bases at J, leaving 8 bases unmatched. CDR1 is MNHEY and CDR2 is SMNVEV in the germline V gene (reference sequence). CDR3 size: 15 residues. DNA for the CDR3: TGTGCCAGCAGGATACAGGGCGGGGGGTACAATGAGCAGTTCTTC. Protein sequence: CASRIQGGGYNEQFF.

CDR3 in amino acids: CASSGFETDTQYF. The DNA for the CDR3 is TGTGCCAGCAGCGGTTTCGAGACAGATACGCAGTATTTT. The rearrangement joins TRBV9 to TRBJ2-3; D call uncertain. The CDR3 is 13 residues long. V dropped 3 bases and J dropped 3 bases, with 8 bases sitting between them. Germline V gives CDR1 SGDLS, CDR2 YYNGEE.

The rearrangement links TRBV7-2 to TRBJ1-6, with 9 bases aligning to TRBD1. Germline CDR1 and CDR2: SGHTA and FQGNSA. The CDR3 has 18 residues. J was trimmed by 5 bases and V by 5 bases; bases with no gene match: 13. This chain's CDR3 is CASSKRPGTGYNNSPLHF. The CDR3 DNA sequence: TGTGCCAGCAGCAAACGTCCCGGGACAGGGTACAATAATTCACCCCTCCACTTT.

The chain combines TRBV4-2 with TRBJ1-5; 7 bases are a match to TRBD1. Trimming took 4 bases from V and 2 from J; bases not matched to a gene: 8. Germline CDR1 reads LGHNA; CDR2 reads YNFKEQ. The length of the CDR3 is 16 residues. Here the CDR3 DNA reads TGTGCCAGCAGCCCTGAACAGGGGAGTCGCAATCAGCCCCAGCATTTT. The encoded protein is CASSPEQGSRNQPQHF.